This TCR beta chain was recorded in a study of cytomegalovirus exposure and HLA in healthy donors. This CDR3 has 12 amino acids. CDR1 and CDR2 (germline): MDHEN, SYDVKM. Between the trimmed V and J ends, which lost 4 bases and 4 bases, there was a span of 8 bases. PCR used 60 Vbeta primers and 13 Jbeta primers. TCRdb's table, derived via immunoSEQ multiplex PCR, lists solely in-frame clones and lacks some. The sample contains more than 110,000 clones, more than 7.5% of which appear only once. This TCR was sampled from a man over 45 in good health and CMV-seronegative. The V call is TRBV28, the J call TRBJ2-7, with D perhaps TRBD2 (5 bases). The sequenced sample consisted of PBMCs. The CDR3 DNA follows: TGTGCCAGCAGTTCTGGCGGGTACGAGCAGTACTTC. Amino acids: CASSSGGYEQYF.